The present TCR beta chain was sequenced within a study of OX40 agonist ivuxolimab in advanced cancers. Whole-study findings and limits: Clones of CD4+ and CD8+ blood T cells grew by week 6 at doses of 0.1 to 3.0 mg/kg. Undetermined was the antigen specificity of the expanded peripheral T cells. Partial responders dosed at 0.1-3.0 mg/kg displayed clonal expansion ranking among the lowest. Relative to CD4+, CD8+ T cells held more expanded clones on average.

For this clone: Its target is unknown.

Assay used: immunoSEQ multiplex PCR; TCRdb lists only in-frame clones, some missing. This table has about 18,000 clones, about three quarters appearing once. The V end lost 3 bases, the J end lost 4 bases, and 13 bases lay between the germline ends. Germline assignment: CDR1 LNHDA and CDR2 SQIVND (reference sequence). The CDR3 runs to 15 residues. This chain links TRBV19 with TRBJ2-1, with D perhaps being TRBD1 or TRBD2 (5 bases each). This clonotype was sampled from an adult with an advanced solid tumor such as melanoma, head and neck, liver or kidney cancer. The sequenced sample was CD4+ or CD8+ T cells sorted from blood, obtained in a trial of the OX40 agonist ivuxolimab. The CDR3 loop is CASSISGSGYNEQFF. The CDR3, as DNA: TGTGCCAGTAGTATCTCAGGGAGCGGTTACAATGAGCAGTTCTTC.